One sample yielded the 5 T cell receptor beta chains listed below, sequenced in a study of blood T cell repertoires in COVID-19. Here immunoSEQ multiplex PCR was the method, and the copy in TCRdb shows in-frame clones only, minus some. The data show approximately 400,000 clones, with 89% seen just once and roughly 1.2% held by the top ten. What was sequenced was peripheral blood. The receptor source for this set is a middle-aged man with acute or convalescent COVID-19.

The J gene is TRBJ2-7, the V gene TRBV5-4, with D tentatively TRBD2 (5 bases). The CDR3 sequence is 14 residues long. Trimming shortened V by 2 bases and J by 2 bases, and 11 bases separated the two germline ends. CDR1 and CDR2 from the germline V gene are SGHNT and YYREEE (reference sequence). CDR3 bases: TGTGCCAGCAGCTTCGGAGGCCAAGCCTACGAGCAGTACTTC. Protein product: CASSFGGQAYEQYF.

J is TRBJ2-2 and V is TRBV28; D not resolved. With 5 bases removed from V and 7 bases from J, the gap between germline ends came to 17 bases. CDR1 and CDR2 (germline): MDHEN, SYDVKM. There are 15 residues in the CDR3. The chain's CDR3 is CASSPLSRVGGELFF. CDR3 sequence (DNA): TGTGCCAGCAGTCCCCTTTCCCGGGTTGGCGGGGAGCTGTTTTTT.

This chain joins TRBV19 and TRBJ2-3; TRBD1 matches at 7 bases. The CDR3 is made up of 15 amino acids. V was pared by 5 bases and J by 2 bases, with 7 bases of the junction left unmatched. Per germline, CDR1 LNHDA and CDR2 SQIVND (reference sequence). CDR3 region: CASSPRDSPTDTQYF. The CDR3 DNA follows: TGTGCCAGTAGTCCTCGGGACAGTCCCACAGATACGCAGTATTTT.

V is TRBV7-2 and J is TRBJ1-1, with a tentative D call TRBD1 (6 bases). Deletions cut 2 bases from V and 11 bases from J, with 12 bases between. This CDR3 is built from 12 residues. Germline loops: CDR1 SGHTA, CDR2 FQGNSA. The CDR3 DNA reads TGTGCCAGCAGCTTATTCGGGGGGCGGGCTTTCTTT. Translation: CASSLFGGRAFF.

This clone came up once. This chain connects TRBV5-1 to TRBJ1-1; D uncertain. The V gene lost 0 bases and the J gene lost 7 bases, with 7 bases spanning the gap. The germline V gene encodes CDR1 SGHRS and CDR2 YFSETQ. The CDR3 has 12 residues. The CDR3 is CASSLEYSEAFF. In nucleotides, the CDR3 is TGCGCCAGCAGCTTGGAGTACAGTGAAGCTTTCTTT. The whole variable domain, filled in from reference TRBV5-1 and TRBJ1-1, reads KAGVTQTPRYLIKTRGQQVTLSCSPISGHRSVSWYQQTPGQGLQFLFEYFSETQRNKGNFPGRFSGRQFSNSRSEMNVSTLELGDSALYLCASSLEYSEAFFGQGTRLTVV.